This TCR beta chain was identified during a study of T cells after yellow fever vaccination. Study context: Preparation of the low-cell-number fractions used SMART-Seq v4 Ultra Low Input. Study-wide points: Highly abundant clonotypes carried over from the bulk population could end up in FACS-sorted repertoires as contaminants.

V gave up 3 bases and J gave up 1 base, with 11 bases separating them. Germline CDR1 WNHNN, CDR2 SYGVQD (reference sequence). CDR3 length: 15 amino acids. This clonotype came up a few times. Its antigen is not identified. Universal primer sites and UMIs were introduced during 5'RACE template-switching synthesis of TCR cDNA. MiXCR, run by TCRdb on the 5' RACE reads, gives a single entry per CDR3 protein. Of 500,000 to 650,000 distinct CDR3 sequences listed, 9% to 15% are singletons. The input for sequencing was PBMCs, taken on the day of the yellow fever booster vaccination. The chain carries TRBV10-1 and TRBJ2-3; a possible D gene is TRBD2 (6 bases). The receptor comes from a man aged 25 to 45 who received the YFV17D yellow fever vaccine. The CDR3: CASSDPAGRTDTQYF. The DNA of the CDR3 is TGCGCCAGCAGTGACCCGGCGGGACGCACAGATACGCAGTATTTT.